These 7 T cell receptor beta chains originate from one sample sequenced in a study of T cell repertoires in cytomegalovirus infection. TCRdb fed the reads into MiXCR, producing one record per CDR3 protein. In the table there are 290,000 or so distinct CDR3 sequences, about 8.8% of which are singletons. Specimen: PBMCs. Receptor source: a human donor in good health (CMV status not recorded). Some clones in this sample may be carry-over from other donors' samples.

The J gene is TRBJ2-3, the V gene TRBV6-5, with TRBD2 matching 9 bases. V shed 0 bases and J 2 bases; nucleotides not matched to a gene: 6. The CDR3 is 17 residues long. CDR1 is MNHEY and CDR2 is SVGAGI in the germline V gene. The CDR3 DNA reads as TGTGCCAGCAGTTACTCGGTAGCGGGGGTTCCCACAGATACGCAGTATTTT. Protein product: CASSYSVAGVPTDTQYF.

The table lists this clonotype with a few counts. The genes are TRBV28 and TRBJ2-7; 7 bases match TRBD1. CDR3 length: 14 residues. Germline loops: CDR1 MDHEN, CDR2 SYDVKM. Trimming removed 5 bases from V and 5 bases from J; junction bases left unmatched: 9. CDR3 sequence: CASSTRTGRDEQYV. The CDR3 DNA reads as TGTGCCAGCAGTACCCGGACAGGACGAGACGAGCAGTACGTC.

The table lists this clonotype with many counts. CDR3: CASSLEYSGNTIYF. Written as DNA, the CDR3 is TGTGCCAGCAGCTTAGAGTACTCTGGAAACACCATATATTTT. The genes are TRBV7-8 and TRBJ1-3; D is undetermined. Trimming removed 1 base from V and 0 bases from J, with 4 bases in between. In germline, CDR1 is SGHVS, CDR2 FQNEAQ. This CDR3 has 14 amino acids.

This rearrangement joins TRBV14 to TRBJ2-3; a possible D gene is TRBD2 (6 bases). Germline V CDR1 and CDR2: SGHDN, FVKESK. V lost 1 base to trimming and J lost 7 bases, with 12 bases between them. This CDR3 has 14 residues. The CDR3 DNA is TGTGCCAGCAGCCAAGCGGCGGGGTGGAATACGCAGTATTTT. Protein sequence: CASSQAAGWNTQYF.

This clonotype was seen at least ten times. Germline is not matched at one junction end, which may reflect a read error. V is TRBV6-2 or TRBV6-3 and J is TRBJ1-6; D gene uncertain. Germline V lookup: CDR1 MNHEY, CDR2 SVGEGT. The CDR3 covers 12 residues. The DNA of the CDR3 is TGTGCCAGCAGCCCAAACGGACGCGCCTGGGACTTT. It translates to CASSPNGRAWDF.

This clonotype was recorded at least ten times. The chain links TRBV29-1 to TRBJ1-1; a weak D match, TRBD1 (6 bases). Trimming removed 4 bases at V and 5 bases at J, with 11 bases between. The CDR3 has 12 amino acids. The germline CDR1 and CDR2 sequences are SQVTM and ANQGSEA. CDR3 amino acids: CSVVGGATEAFF. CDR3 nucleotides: TGCAGCGTTGTTGGGGGCGCGACTGAAGCTTTCTTT.

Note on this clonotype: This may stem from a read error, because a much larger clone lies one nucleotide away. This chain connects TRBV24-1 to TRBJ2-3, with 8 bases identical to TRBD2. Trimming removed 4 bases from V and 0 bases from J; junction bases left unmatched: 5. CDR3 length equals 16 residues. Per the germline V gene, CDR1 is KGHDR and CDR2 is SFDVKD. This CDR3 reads CATSEVSGGSTDTQYF. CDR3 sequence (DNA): TGTGCCACCAGTGAAGTCAGCGGGGGAAGCACAGATACGCAGTATTTT.